Sequencing of this T cell receptor beta chain was carried out in a study of T cell repertoires in cytomegalovirus infection. As for the study in general: Use of recently identified HLA-C-restricted and well-studied HLA-B-restricted CMV epitopes was part of the study.

This clonotype was observed a handful of times. Its antigen is not known. From the reads, TCRdb called clonotypes with MiXCR, one entry per CDR3 protein. The sample holds about 270,000 distinct CDR3 sequences, 20% to 25% seen once. Study findings and constraints: The cumulative frequency of public TCR beta families distinguished individuals who carried CMV together with the relevant HLA.

The material was cultured PBMCs, obtained from culture after CMV antigen stimulation. This receptor was taken from a human donor in good health (CMV status not recorded). Some clones in this sample may be carry-over from other donors' samples.

For the CDR3, the DNA is TGTGCCAGCAGTGCAGGGGGCAGGGGCACTGAAGCTTTCTTT. It encodes CASSAGGRGTEAFF. This sequence joins TRBV27 and TRBJ1-1, with TRBD1 matching over 8 bases. The ends lost 5 bases at V and 4 bases at J; junction bases unmatched: 6. CDR1 and CDR2 from the germline V gene are MNHEY and SMNVEV (reference sequence). The CDR3 sequence is 14 residues long.